Below, 14 T cell receptor beta chains from the same sample are listed, as sequenced in a study of graft-versus-host responses after intestinal transplantation. Profiling relied on immunoSEQ multiplex PCR, and the TCRdb table lists in-frame clones only, not all of them. This table holds 23,000 or so clones, more than 90% found once. The sample here was PBMCs, taken approximately 32 days after intestinal transplant. These receptors were obtained from a human patient who received an intestinal transplant, so some T cells may come from the graft donor.

The chain has TRBV5-1 and TRBJ1-5; D uncertain. V was shortened by 0 bases and J by 6 bases, with 10 bases between the two germline ends. The CDR3 has 14 residues. Germline V gene lookup returns CDR1 SGHRS and CDR2 YFSETQ. The CDR3 is CASSLDGISQPQHF. As DNA, the CDR3 is TGCGCCAGCAGCTTGGATGGGATTTCTCAGCCCCAGCATTTT.

The V gene is TRBV6-5, the J gene TRBJ1-5; no definite D call. In germline, CDR1 is MNHEY, CDR2 SVGAGI. CDR3 length equals 13 residues. V shed 0 bases and J shed 13 bases, with 13 bases lying between them. Here the CDR3 DNA reads TGTGCCAGCAGTTACTCCGTTTCCGGGTCGCAGCATTTT. As protein: CASSYSVSGSQHF.

This clone was counted a few times. This chain connects TRBV18 to TRBJ2-7; 7 nucleotides align to TRBD2. Germline values: CDR1 KGHSH, CDR2 LQKENI. V was clipped by 4 bases and J by 0 bases; unmatched bases: 9. The CDR3 covers 16 residues. The CDR3 loop reads CASSLTPAGSSYEQYF. DNA for the CDR3: TGTGCCAGCTCACTGACCCCAGCGGGGAGCTCCTACGAGCAGTACTTC.

This chain connects TRBV9 to TRBJ1-2, with 8 bases matching TRBD1. The CDR3 covers 14 residues. The V segment lost 1 base and the J segment 7 bases; nucleotides outside the gene matches: 6. Germline V CDR1 and CDR2: SGDLS, YYNGEE. In nucleotides, the CDR3 is TGTGCCAGCAGCGTAAGAGACAGGGGACCTGGCTACACCTTC. Its translation is CASSVRDRGPGYTF. The full variable domain, rest sourced from reference TRBV9 and TRBJ1-2, is DSGVTQTPKHLITATGQRVTLRCSPRSGDLSVYWYQQSLDQGLQFLIQYYNGEERAKGNILERFSAQQFPDLHSELNLSSLELGDSALYFCASSVRDRGPGYTFGSGTRLTVV.

The chain combines TRBV27 with TRBJ1-5; D is uncertain. The V gene lost 6 bases and the J gene lost 0 bases, with 9 bases spanning the gap. This CDR3 has 14 residues. The germline gives CDR1 MNHEY, CDR2 SMNVEV (reference sequence). The CDR3 here is CASRPTYSNQPQHF. CDR3 bases: TGTGCCAGCAGACCCACGTATAGCAATCAGCCCCAGCATTTT.

CDR3 sequence (DNA): TGTGCCAGCAGTGAAGCGCTTCCGGGACAGGGGGGAGGTAATGAAAAACTGTTTTTT. As protein: CASSEALPGQGGGNEKLFF. The chain links TRBV2 to TRBJ1-4; 11 nucleotides agree with TRBD1. The junction had 10 bases not matched to a gene; V was cut back by 0 bases and J by 4 bases. The length of the CDR3 is 19 residues. Germline V lookup: CDR1 SNHLY, CDR2 FYNNEI.

The chain couples TRBV11-1 to TRBJ2-2; 11 bases agree with TRBD2. CDR1 and CDR2 (germline): SGHAT, FQDESV (reference sequence). The CDR3 is made up of 15 amino acids. With 3 bases clipped from V and 6 bases from J, the junction kept 3 bases outside the gene matches. The CDR3 loop is CASSFSGRGAGELFF. The CDR3 DNA sequence: TGTGCCAGCAGCTTTAGCGGGAGGGGCGCCGGGGAGCTGTTTTTT.

This clone was seen a single time. The chain links TRBV30 to TRBJ2-7; TRBD1 matches 9 bases. Germline CDR1 GTSNPN, CDR2 SVGIG (reference sequence). The CDR3 length is 13 residues. The V and J ends lost 4 bases and 3 bases, in that order; junction bases with no gene match: 4. CDR3 residues: CAWTQGQGYEQYF. CDR3 coding DNA: TGTGCCTGGACCCAGGGACAGGGCTACGAGCAGTACTTC.

The V and J genes are TRBV5-8 and TRBJ2-3, with 7 bases aligning to TRBD1. The CDR3 consists of 17 residues. CDR1 and CDR2 from the germline V gene are SGHTS and YDEGEE. V lost 4 bases and J lost 2; bases outside the gene matches: 13. This chain's CDR3 is CASSPRPGQLTTDTQYF. For the CDR3, the DNA is TGTGCCAGCAGCCCTAGACCGGGACAGTTAACCACAGATACGCAGTATTTT.

As to this clone: In the same sample, other DNA sequences code for this CDR3. V gene TRBV6-6 combines with J gene TRBJ2-3; no firm D call. V shed 5 bases and J shed 3 bases, with 18 bases lying between them. In germline, CDR1 is MNHNY, CDR2 SVGAGI (reference sequence). The CDR3 has 16 residues. CDR3 sequence reads: CASSLTLSGGTDTQYF. The CDR3 bases are TGTGCCAGCAGTCTTACATTATCAGGTGGAACAGATACGCAGTATTTT.

This chain's CDR3 is CASSLAGSYNEQFF. CDR3 in DNA: TGCGCCAGCAGCTTGGCGGGCTCCTACAATGAGCAGTTCTTC. V is TRBV5-1 and J is TRBJ2-1, with D uncertain. CDR1 is SGHRS, CDR2 YFSETQ, per germline. This CDR3 comprises 14 residues. V was cut by 0 bases and J by 0 bases, with 4 bases left in between.

The chain uses TRBV4-3 and TRBJ2-7; 7 nucleotides agree with TRBD1. Germline-derived CDR1 and CDR2 are LGHNA and YSLEER. CDR3 length: 16 residues. J lost 0 bases, V lost 3 bases, and 8 bases had no gene match. The CDR3: CASSQSRDSFSYEQYF. The CDR3 nucleotides are TGCGCCAGCAGCCAGAGCCGGGACAGCTTCTCCTACGAGCAGTACTTC.

The V call is TRBV6-6, the J call TRBJ2-1; D uncertain. The germline V and J ends were trimmed by 2 bases and 1 base, with 9 bases remaining between them. Per the germline V gene, CDR1 is MNHNY and CDR2 is SVGAGI (reference sequence). This CDR3 comprises 15 residues. The CDR3 DNA is TGTGCCAGCAGTTACACAAGCGCGTCCTACAATGAGCAGTTCTTC. It specifies CASSYTSASYNEQFF.

The chain has TRBV14 and TRBJ1-4; tentative D call: TRBD1 (5 bases). Germline values: CDR1 SGHDN, CDR2 FVKESK. This CDR3 spans 17 amino acids. Trimming took off 0 bases at V and 5 bases at J, with 16 bases between the two ends. CDR3 nucleotides: TGTGCCAGCAGCCAAGAAAGTGGCAGGGCGGGCAATGAAAAACTGTTTTTT. It yields the protein CASSQESGRAGNEKLFF.